This T cell receptor (beta chain) is from a study of T cells in Graves' hyperthyroidism and ophthalmopathy. General observations from the study: Ophthalmopathy and stable hyperthyroidism were told apart by a 13 V-J model.

CDR1 is GTSNPN, CDR2 SVGIG, per germline (reference sequence). The CDR3 has 14 amino acids. Losses at the gene ends were 2 bases for V and 6 bases for J; bases not matched to a gene: 7. It was RNA transcripts that yielded the amplified TCR beta CDR3 regions. TCR CDR3 regions were first amplified by RT-PCR with HTBI primers. TCRdb reanalysed the multiplex PCR reads using MiXCR and keeps one entry per CDR3 protein. The data contain around 500,000 distinct CDR3 sequences, approximately 14% of them singletons. Regarding this clonotype: Its antigen remains unknown.

The patients, who ranged from 18 to 65 in age, presented with newly diagnosed hyperthyroidism lasting under 2 months. Isolation of PBMCs was performed on around 9.8 ml fresh peripheral blood. The TCR comes from a young woman with Graves' hyperthyroidism. Sequences were obtained from blood. The rearrangement links TRBV30 to TRBJ1-2, with 9 bases fitting TRBD1. The CDR3 coding sequence is TGTGCCTGGAGTTCCGGGACAGGGTTCCATGGCTACACCTTC. Residues: CAWSSGTGFHGYTF.